These 27 T cell receptor beta chains share one sample of origin, sequenced in a study of blood T cell repertoires in COVID-19. Produced via immunoSEQ multiplex PCR; TCRdb's table is partial and in-frame only. Of about 68,000 clones in the sample, 75% to 95% were seen once. Source material: peripheral blood. The origin of the receptors is a man in his forties or fifties with COVID-19, enrolled during active disease.

A single count supports this clone. The V and J genes are TRBV3-1 (or the pseudogene TRBV3-2) and TRBJ2-5, with 8 bases lining up with TRBD2. CDR1 is LGHDT, CDR2 YNNKEL, per germline (reference sequence). Unmatched junction bases numbered 10, after V lost 0 bases and J lost 4 bases. This CDR3 is 17 amino acids long. In DNA form, the CDR3 reads TGTGCCAGCAGCCAAGATCTAGGAGCGGGGGATGGAGAGACCCAGTACTTC. This sequence encodes CASSQDLGAGDGETQYF.

Details on this clone: Other DNA variants within this sample encode the same CDR3. The chain is built from TRBV6-5 and TRBJ1-1; D is unclear. This CDR3 is built from 12 residues. V gave up 4 bases and J gave up 0 bases, with 3 bases separating them. Germline V lookup: CDR1 MNHEY, CDR2 SVGAGI. As DNA, the CDR3 is TGTGCCAGCAGTTCAGTGAACACTGAAGCTTTCTTT. Encoded protein: CASSSVNTEAFF.

The V and J genes are TRBV3-1 (or the pseudogene TRBV3-2) and TRBJ1-5; the D gene is possibly TRBD1 (5 bases). The CDR3 runs 15 residues. V shed 1 base and J shed 6 bases, with 13 bases lying between them. The germline V gene encodes CDR1 LGHDT and CDR2 YNNKEL (reference sequence). CDR3 sequence reads: CASSQGPAGVQPQHF. The CDR3 nucleotides read TGTGCCAGCAGCCAAGGCCCCGCGGGGGTTCAGCCCCAGCATTTT.

DNA for the CDR3: TGCGCCAGCAGTCGAGGACAGGGCGAATCTCACTATGGCTACACCTTC. This gives the protein CASSRGQGESHYGYTF. V and J are TRBV23-1 and TRBJ1-2; TRBD1 matches 8 bases. TRBV23-1 belongs to the ORF category, with a function that is uncertain. The V segment lost 4 bases and the J segment 3 bases; nucleotides outside the gene matches: 10. The CDR3 loop spans 16 amino acids.

The chain carries TRBV7-9 and TRBJ1-2; TRBD1 might be the D (6 bases). V was shortened by 5 bases and J by 3 bases, with 13 bases between the two germline ends. The germline V gene has CDR1 SEHNR and CDR2 FQNEAQ (reference sequence). The CDR3 runs to 14 residues. The CDR3, as DNA: TGTGCCAGCAGCGTACGGACAGTAGACTATGGCTACACCTTC. It specifies CASSVRTVDYGYTF. The full variable domain, rest sourced from reference TRBV7-9 and TRBJ1-2, is DTGVSQNPRHKITKRGQNVTFRCDPISEHNRLYWYRQTLGQGPEFLTYFQNEAQLEKSRLLSDRFSAERPKGSFSTLEIQRTEQGDSAMYLCASSVRTVDYGYTFGSGTRLTVV.

This chain links TRBV3-1 (or the pseudogene TRBV3-2) with TRBJ1-1, with TRBD1 matching 12 bases. With 3 bases clipped from V and 5 bases from J, the junction kept 1 base outside the gene matches. CDR3 size: 14 residues. Germline CDR1 reads LGHDT; CDR2 reads YNNKEL (reference sequence). The CDR3 nucleotides are TGTGCCAGCAGCCAGGGACAGGGGGCTACTGAAGCTTTCTTT. Protein: CASSQGQGATEAFF.

CDR3 amino acids: CASSQEGDRPYGKLFF. The CDR3 coding sequence is TGCGCCAGCAGCCAAGAGGGGGACAGGCCCTACGGAAAACTGTTTTTT. This rearrangement joins TRBV4-1 to TRBJ1-4, with 8 bases identical to TRBD1. Germline CDR1 is MGHRA and CDR2 is YSYEKL. V lost 0 bases to trimming and J lost 10 bases; unmatched junction nucleotides: 10. The CDR3 is made up of 16 amino acids.

This chain joins TRBV21-1 and TRBJ2-7; the D segment call TRBD2 is taken from the table without a DNA check. TRBV21-1 is a pseudogene locus. This CDR3 spans 12 amino acids. In DNA form, the CDR3 reads TGTGCCAGCAATGCCCGGGTGGGCGAGCAGTACTTC. Its translation is CASNARVGEQYF.

V gene TRBV11-2 combines with J gene TRBJ1-1, with D maybe TRBD1 (6 bases). Trimming pared 5 bases from V and 4 bases from J, leaving 14 bases between. Germline V gene data show CDR1 as SGHAT and CDR2 as FQNNGV. The CDR3 extends over 14 amino acids. In DNA, the CDR3 is TGTGCCAGCAGCGGGACATTTCAATCCACTGAAGCTTTCTTT. This translates into CASSGTFQSTEAFF. The full variable domain, completed using reference TRBV11-2 and TRBJ1-1, is EAGVAQSPRYKIIEKRQSVAFWCNPISGHATLYWYQQILGQGPKLLIQFQNNGVVDDSQLPKDRFSAERLKGVDSTLKIQPAKLEDSAVYLCASSGTFQSTEAFFGQGTRLTVV.

The chain links TRBV7-9 to TRBJ1-1, with 7 bases identical to TRBD1. The J segment lost 7 bases and the V segment lost 5 bases, leaving 10 bases of the junction unmatched. Germline CDR1 is SEHNR and CDR2 is FQNEAQ (reference sequence). This CDR3 comprises 14 residues. The CDR3 bases are TGTGCCAGCAGCCTACGCCGGGGACAGAGTGAAGCTTTCTTT. It encodes CASSLRRGQSEAFF.

The rearrangement uses TRBV4-2 and TRBJ2-1; 11 nucleotides line up with TRBD2. There are 21 residues in the CDR3. J gave up 7 bases and V 0 bases, and 20 bases lay outside the gene matches. Germline V lookup: CDR1 LGHNA, CDR2 YNFKEQ. For the CDR3, the DNA is TGTGCCAGCAGCCAAGATTTCGAGACTAGCGGGGTTGGGGACTACGGGAATGAGCAGTTCTTC. Residues: CASSQDFETSGVGDYGNEQFF.

The gene calls are TRBV6-2 or TRBV6-3 and TRBJ2-3; D not certain. This CDR3 spans 12 amino acids. The germline gives CDR1 MNHEY, CDR2 SVGEGT. Deletions cut 5 bases from V and 6 bases from J, with 9 bases between. The chain's CDR3 is CASSRLVDTQYF. CDR3 sequence (DNA): TGTGCCAGCAGTCGACTGGTGGATACGCAGTATTTT.

The rearrangement joins TRBV24-1 to TRBJ2-3, with 8 bases matching TRBD1. V trimming: 7 bases; J trimming: 5 bases; junction bases outside the gene matches: 10. CDR3 size: 15 residues. CDR1 KGHDR and CDR2 SFDVKD come from the germline V gene. The DNA for the CDR3 is TGTGCCACCAGCGCCGCAGGGGGCGTTCGAGATACGCAGTATTTT. Amino acids: CATSAAGGVRDTQYF.

The chain employs TRBV10-3 and TRBJ1-6; TRBD1 matches 9 bases. The V gene end was trimmed by 4 bases and the J gene end by 10 bases; junction bases not matched to a gene: 5. Germline V gene lookup returns CDR1 ENHRY and CDR2 SYGVKD. The CDR3 runs to 14 residues. DNA for the CDR3: TGTGCCATCAGTGTCCGGGACAGGGAATCACCCCTCCACTTT. Protein sequence: CAISVRDRESPLHF.

V is TRBV5-6 and J is TRBJ2-1, with 7 bases aligning to TRBD2. CDR1 and CDR2 from the germline V gene are SGHDT and YYEEEE. CDR3 length: 14 residues. V dropped 4 bases and J dropped 3; count of bases not matched to a gene: 4. The CDR3 sequence is CASSDRDYYNEQFF. The CDR3 coding sequence is TGTGCCAGCAGCGACCGGGACTACTACAATGAGCAGTTCTTC.

The chain uses TRBV6-1 and TRBJ1-2; TRBD1 might be the D (5 bases). Germline CDR1 MNHNS, CDR2 SASEGT. Between the trimmed V and J ends, which lost 3 bases and 3 bases, there was a span of 14 bases. The CDR3 is made up of 15 amino acids. The CDR3 spells CASSDMEGDDYGYTF. CDR3 sequence (DNA): TGTGCCAGCAGTGATATGGAAGGGGATGACTATGGCTACACCTTC.

The chain uses TRBV28 and TRBJ2-7, with 8 bases matching TRBD1. V was pared by 4 bases and J by 2 bases, with 4 bases of the junction left unmatched. From germline, CDR1 is MDHEN and CDR2 SYDVKM. This CDR3 is built from 14 residues. CDR3 coding DNA: TGTGCCAGCAGTTCCCGACAGGGGACCTACGAGCAGTACTTC. The encoded protein is CASSSRQGTYEQYF.

The chain has TRBV5-8 and TRBJ2-4; a weak D match, TRBD1 (5 bases). Germline CDR1 is SGHTS and CDR2 is YDEGEE. Trimming took off 4 bases at V and 0 bases at J, with 11 bases between the two ends. The length of the CDR3 is 15 residues. CDR3: CASSQGTIAKNIQYF. The DNA for the CDR3 is TGTGCCAGCAGCCAGGGTACGATAGCCAAAAACATTCAGTACTTC.

The V call is TRBV5-5, the J call TRBJ2-7, with 8 bases matching TRBD1. The CDR3 length is 16 residues. With V trimmed by 4 bases and J by 5 bases, 14 bases remained unmatched. In germline, CDR1 is SGHKS, CDR2 YYEKEE (reference sequence). The CDR3 protein is CASSPRVTGDYNEQYF. The CDR3 nucleotides read TGTGCCAGCAGCCCGCGGGTGACAGGGGATTATAACGAGCAGTACTTC.

The rearrangement joins TRBV4-1 to TRBJ1-4; tentatively, D is TRBD1 (6 bases). The germline V gene has CDR1 MGHRA and CDR2 YSYEKL. V lost 0 bases to trimming and J lost 11 bases, with 10 bases between them. This CDR3 has 13 amino acids. The CDR3 region is CASSQEQGSKLFF. CDR3 bases: TGCGCCAGCAGCCAAGAACAGGGTAGCAAACTGTTTTTT.

This clone was observed a single time. V usage is TRBV19 and J usage is TRBJ1-5; 7 bases align to TRBD1. Germline trimming cut 5 bases from V and 8 bases from J; bases unmatched to any gene: 15. In germline, CDR1 is LNHDA, CDR2 SQIVND (reference sequence). The length of the CDR3 is 16 residues. The CDR3 bases are TGTGCCAGTAGTGTCCTAAACCGGGACAGCGCGAAGCCCCAGCATTTT. It specifies CASSVLNRDSAKPQHF.

DNA for the CDR3: TGTGCCAGCAGCGTAACAGGGCACTATGAAAAACTGTTTTTT. This sequence encodes CASSVTGHYEKLFF. The chain combines TRBV7-9 with TRBJ1-4; D might be TRBD1 (6 bases). Deletions cut 5 bases from V and 6 bases from J, with 13 bases between. Germline V lookup: CDR1 SEHNR, CDR2 FQNEAQ (reference sequence). The CDR3 totals 14 residues.

The J gene is TRBJ2-1, the V gene TRBV6-4, with 11 bases lining up with TRBD2. Germline loops: CDR1 MRHNA, CDR2 SNTAGT. V lost 2 bases, J lost 2 bases, and 2 bases stayed unmatched. The CDR3 has 16 amino acids. Written as DNA, the CDR3 is TGTGCCAGCAGTGACGTAGCGGGGGGGCCCTACAATGAGCAGTTCTTC. Its translation: CASSDVAGGPYNEQFF.

The chain carries TRBV3-1 (or the pseudogene TRBV3-2) and TRBJ1-2, with 8 bases matching TRBD1. J lost 4 bases, V lost 3 bases, and 7 bases had no gene match. Germline CDR1 reads LGHDT; CDR2 reads YNNKEL (reference sequence). CDR3 length: 15 residues. This CDR3 reads CASSHADRALYGYTF. In DNA form, the CDR3 reads TGTGCCAGCAGCCACGCGGACAGGGCCCTCTATGGCTACACCTTC.

This clone was seen once. The V and J genes are TRBV4-1 and TRBJ1-5; TRBD1 is a possible D gene (5 bases). CDR1 is MGHRA and CDR2 is YSYEKL in the germline V gene. The CDR3 covers 15 residues. Between the trimmed V and J ends, which lost 1 base and 7 bases, there was a span of 14 bases. The CDR3 DNA is TGCGCCAGCAGCCAAGGACTGGGGCAGCGCCAGCCCCAGCATTTT. It codes for CASSQGLGQRQPQHF.

V and J are TRBV7-2 and TRBJ1-1, with D perhaps TRBD1 (5 bases). V lost 1 base, J lost 5 bases, and 11 bases lay in between. The germline V gene has CDR1 SGHTA and CDR2 FQGNSA. This CDR3 is built from 14 residues. The CDR3 region has the DNA TGTGCCAGCAGCTTAGGAAGGGGAGGGACTGAAGCTTTCTTT. This gives the protein CASSLGRGGTEAFF.

The rearrangement uses TRBV7-9 and TRBJ1-1; the D is unclear. The germline CDR1 and CDR2 sequences are SEHNR and FQNEAQ (reference sequence). This CDR3 spans 13 amino acids. V dropped 2 bases and J dropped 3 bases, with 7 bases sitting between them. The CDR3 DNA reads TGTGCCAGCAGCTTATCCTCCCACACTGAAGCTTTCTTT. As protein: CASSLSSHTEAFF.